The T cell receptor (beta chain) described here comes from a study of T cell responses to AZD1222 COVID-19 vaccine. Findings and limits, study-wide: The study reported that nearly half of spike-specific TCRs target unmutated variant regions. Repertoires in all cases were sampled only once the peak T cell response had passed. Donors were largely white British and mainly female; clonal diversity was possibly underestimated. When two AZD1222 doses had been given, Spike-specific TCR breadth and depth rose.

Measured with immunoSEQ multiplex PCR; TCRdb has only the in-frame clones, and not every one. The sample comprises about 120,000 clones, roughly 87% of which are singletons, and about 4.1% rests with the top ten. This clone showed up just a few times. Its target is not known. The clonotype comes from an adult in good health. Sequences were derived from peripheral blood, sampled on day 0 of MenACWY control vaccination.

This CDR3 is CASRSPGNTIYF. For the CDR3, the DNA is TGTGCCAGCCGCTCGCCCGGAAACACCATATATTTT. The chain employs TRBV28 and TRBJ1-3; D is undetermined. The V and J ends lost 8 bases and 4 bases respectively, with 9 bases between them. Germline V lookup: CDR1 MDHEN, CDR2 SYDVKM. The CDR3 has 12 residues.